Presented here are 23 T cell receptor beta chains from one specimen sequenced in a study of blood T cells in healthy people across ages. PCR was performed a second time for about 7 to 11 cycles using a sample-barcoded 5' primer and a J-beta primer mix. TCRdb ran MiXCR on the 5' RACE reads and lists one entry per CDR3 protein. The repertoire has about 810,000 distinct CDR3 sequences, about 37% of them found once; the top ten carry 10% to 15%. Sequenced material: blood. These receptors were collected from a man younger than 30 in good health.

This chain links TRBV12-3 or TRBV12-4 with TRBJ1-4; 9 positions agree with TRBD1. Losses at the gene ends were 7 bases for V and 1 base for J; bases not matched to a gene: 7. The CDR3 runs to 16 residues. CDR3 nucleotide sequence: TGTGCCAGCACCAGGACAGGGGAGGTAACTAATGAAAAACTGTTTTTT. Residues: CASTRTGEVTNEKLFF.

This clonotype was observed many times. The genes are TRBV25-1 and TRBJ2-7, with 8 bases identical to TRBD1. Per germline, CDR1 MGHDK and CDR2 SYGVNS. The V segment lost 6 bases and the J segment 5 bases; nucleotides outside the gene matches: 6. The CDR3 totals 13 residues. The CDR3: CASRIPGGNEQYF. CDR3 nucleotide sequence: TGTGCCAGCAGGATTCCAGGGGGCAACGAGCAGTACTTC.

This clonotype occurred many times. This rearrangement joins TRBV12-3 or TRBV12-4 to TRBJ1-4; perhaps TRBD1 as D (5 bases). The CDR3 is 14 amino acids. Deletions cut 5 bases from V and 3 bases from J, with 10 bases between. CDR3 bases: TGTGCCAGCAGTCTTCAGGGACCTAATGAAAAACTGTTTTTT. This translates into CASSLQGPNEKLFF.

This clonotype was found a few times. DNA of the CDR3: TGTGCCTGGAGTGTAGGTGGGGGCGAGGAGACCCAGTACTTC. Its protein is CAWSVGGGEETQYF. V and J are TRBV30 and TRBJ2-5, with D tentatively TRBD1 (6 bases). Trimming cost V 0 bases and J 5 bases, with 13 bases left between them. The CDR3 loop spans 14 amino acids. The germline CDR1 and CDR2 sequences are GTSNPN and SVGIG (reference sequence).

The chain links TRBV7-9 to TRBJ2-7; tentative D call: TRBD1 (6 bases). Between the trimmed V and J ends, which lost 1 base and 7 bases, there was a span of 14 bases. The CDR3 loop spans 14 amino acids. Germline CDR1 SEHNR, CDR2 FQNEAQ (reference sequence). The CDR3 coding sequence is TGTGCCAGCAGCTTAGGAACAGGGATGTGGGAGCAGTACTTC. Amino acids: CASSLGTGMWEQYF.

The chain recombines TRBV7-2 with TRBJ2-2; D might be TRBD1 or TRBD2, each matching 5 bases. V was cut by 2 bases and J by 4 bases, with 8 bases left in between. The CDR3 consists of 14 residues. Germline V gene data show CDR1 as SGHTA and CDR2 as FQGNSA. The chain's CDR3 is CASSLPGTTGELFF. DNA of the CDR3: TGTGCCAGCAGCTTACCAGGGACCACCGGGGAGCTGTTTTTT.

Details on this clonotype: The junction departs from germline at one end; a sequencing error may be responsible. This chain connects TRBV7-9 to TRBJ2-3, with D unclear. CDR1 is SEHNR, CDR2 FQNEAQ, per germline (reference sequence). The CDR3 has 13 residues. In DNA, the CDR3 is TGTGCCAACAGCCCCCCTATCGGGGATACGCAGTATTTT. Its translation is CANSPPIGDTQYF.

The V call is TRBV20-1, the J call TRBJ2-5, with D possibly being TRBD2 (5 bases). The CDR3 sequence is 14 residues long. The V gene lost 0 bases and the J gene lost 3 bases, with 11 bases spanning the gap. CDR1 and CDR2 from the germline V gene are DFQATT and SNEGSKA (reference sequence). The CDR3 sequence: CSARDHAGKETQYF. CDR3 DNA: TGCAGTGCTAGAGATCATGCGGGCAAAGAGACCCAGTACTTC.

This clonotype came up a few times. The rearrangement joins TRBV7-8 to TRBJ2-2; 7 nucleotides agree with TRBD1. Trimming at V came to 7 bases and at J to 0 bases, leaving 8 bases not matched to a gene. The germline V gene has CDR1 SGHVS and CDR2 FQNEAQ. CDR3 length: 16 amino acids. CDR3 in amino acids: CASTIPTGSNTGELFF. The CDR3 DNA sequence: TGTGCCAGCACCATTCCGACAGGGTCGAACACCGGGGAGCTGTTTTTT.

This clonotype appeared a few times. The rearrangement joins TRBV2 to TRBJ2-7, with 7 bases matching TRBD1. CDR3 length: 13 residues. Per germline, CDR1 SNHLY and CDR2 FYNNEI. V dropped 10 bases and J dropped 2; count of bases not matched to a gene: 8. The CDR3 nucleotides read TGTGCCATTGCGACAGGGCAGGCCTACGAGCAGTACTTC. Translation: CAIATGQAYEQYF.

The chain employs TRBV7-2 and TRBJ2-1; TRBD1 or TRBD2 may be the D gene (6 bases each). The V gene's germline CDR1 is SGHTA and CDR2 FQGNSA. Trimming stripped 8 bases from V and 9 bases from J, with 17 bases between. The CDR3 is 13 residues long. The CDR3 reads CASSERGACEQFF. The DNA of the CDR3 is TGTGCCAGCTCCGAGAGGGGGGCCTGTGAGCAGTTCTTC. The full variable domain, completed using reference TRBV7-2 and TRBJ2-1, is GAGVSQSPSNKVTEKGKDVELRCDPISGHTALYWYRQSLGQGLEFLIYFQGNSAPDKSGLPSDRFSAERTGGSVSTLTIQRTQQEDSAVYLCASSERGACEQFFGPGTRLTVL.

The genes are TRBV7-2 and TRBJ2-5, with 8 bases that match TRBD1. The CDR3 extends over 15 amino acids. Unmatched junction bases numbered 13, after V lost 2 bases and J lost 11 bases. CDR1 and CDR2 (germline): SGHTA, FQGNSA. CDR3 coding DNA: TGTGCCAGCAGCTTAACCCAGGGGGCCTACAATGAGCAGTACTTC. Amino acids: CASSLTQGAYNEQYF. The full variable domain, in which reference TRBV7-2 and TRBJ2-5 provide the parts outside the CDR3, is GAGVSQSPSNKVTEKGKDVELRCDPISGHTALYWYRQSLGQGLEFLIYFQGNSAPDKSGLPSDRFSAERTGGSVSTLTIQRTQQEDSAVYLCASSLTQGAYNEQYFGPGTRLLVL.

In this sample, this clonotype turned up many times. The chain joins TRBV12-3 or TRBV12-4 to TRBJ2-5; 7 nucleotides align to TRBD2. The CDR3 totals 14 residues. V was pared by 1 base and J by 6 bases, with 5 bases of the junction left unmatched. The CDR3 nucleotides read TGTGCCAGCAGTTTAGGGTCAGCGGGGAAGACCCAGTACTTC. Translation: CASSLGSAGKTQYF.

This clonotype was counted a few times. This chain links TRBV10-3 with TRBJ1-1; D is ambiguous. The V end was cut by 0 bases, the J end by 8 bases, with 13 bases between. The CDR3 totals 14 residues. CDR1 is ENHRY and CDR2 is SYGVKD in the germline V gene. The CDR3 protein is CAISESGQFQEAFF. The CDR3 DNA is TGTGCCATCAGTGAGTCAGGGCAGTTCCAGGAAGCTTTCTTT.

About this clonotype itself: Germline is not matched at one junction end, which may reflect a read error. This chain uses TRBV5-1 with TRBJ1-5; weak D call: TRBD1 (5 bases). Germline assignment: CDR1 SGHRS and CDR2 YFSETQ. The CDR3 loop spans 14 amino acids. CDR3 in DNA: TGCACCAGCAGCTTGGGAGGGGATAATCAGCCCCAGCATTTT. As protein: CTSSLGGDNQPQHF.

This clonotype was recorded a few times. The chain joins TRBV5-8 to TRBJ2-5, with 11 bases aligning to TRBD2. The CDR3 covers 16 residues. CDR1 and CDR2 (germline): SGHTS, YDEGEE. After removal of 2 bases from V and 2 bases from J, the junction contained 5 bases not matched to a gene. The CDR3 region has the DNA TGTGCCAGCAGCTTTTGGGCTAGCGGGGGGCAAGAGACCCAGTACTTC. It specifies CASSFWASGGQETQYF.

There are a few counts of this clonotype. This chain joins TRBV19 and TRBJ1-5; D unclear. Germline CDR1 LNHDA, CDR2 SQIVND (reference sequence). The CDR3 sequence is 15 residues long. V was cut by 1 base and J by 2 bases, with 9 bases left in between. CDR3 residues: CASSIVQAGNQPQHF. CDR3 nucleotide sequence: TGTGCCAGTAGTATAGTGCAGGCTGGCAATCAGCCCCAGCATTTT.

In this sample, this clonotype turned up many times. CDR3: CSHRGGSYNEQFF. The CDR3 bases are TGCAGTCACCGGGGGGGTTCCTACAATGAGCAGTTCTTC. The V gene is TRBV29-1, the J gene TRBJ2-1, with 8 bases matching TRBD2. This CDR3 comprises 13 residues. Per the germline V gene, CDR1 is SQVTM and CDR2 is ANQGSEA.

This clonotype turned up a few times. The chain is built from TRBV20-1 and TRBJ2-3; perhaps D is TRBD1 or TRBD2 (5 bases each). Trimming left V 6 bases short and J 6 bases short, with 19 bases between. Germline lookup yields CDR1 DFQATT and CDR2 SNEGSKA (reference sequence). CDR3 length: 14 residues. CDR3 sequence reads: CSANHGTEQDTQYF. As DNA, the CDR3 is TGCAGTGCAAACCACGGGACGGAGCAGGATACGCAGTATTTT.

This clonotype was counted at least ten times. V and J are TRBV12-3 or TRBV12-4 and TRBJ2-3; no firm D call. Trimming shortened V by 3 bases and J by 0 bases, and 13 bases separated the two germline ends. This CDR3 contains 16 residues. CDR3 DNA sequence: TGTGCCAGCAGTTTGGCAAAGCTCCCTAGCACAGATACGCAGTATTTT. It encodes CASSLAKLPSTDTQYF.

This clonotype was seen more than once but under ten times. The rearrangement links TRBV6-6 to TRBJ2-5, with D perhaps TRBD1 (6 bases). There are 13 residues in the CDR3. Germline V gives CDR1 MNHNY, CDR2 SVGAGI (reference sequence). Trimming shortened V by 6 bases and J by 9 bases, and 17 bases separated the two germline ends. For the CDR3, the DNA is TGTGCCAGCAGGGAAACAGGGCCGGCGGCCCAGTACTTC. Protein sequence: CASRETGPAAQYF.

This clonotype was detected ten times or more. The chain employs TRBV20-1 and TRBJ1-4, with D possibly TRBD1 on 6 matching bases. From germline, CDR1 is DFQATT and CDR2 SNEGSKA (reference sequence). The CDR3 is 14 residues long. Trimming took off 2 bases at V and 4 bases at J, with 11 bases between the two ends. CDR3 sequence: CSARRDMNNEKLFF. CDR3 bases: TGCAGTGCTAGACGGGACATGAATAATGAAAAACTGTTTTTT.

This clonotype appeared many times. The chain links TRBV7-2 to TRBJ2-5, with a tentative D call TRBD2 (5 bases). CDR3 length equals 16 residues. Germline V gene sequence: CDR1 SGHTA, CDR2 FQGNSA. Trimming took 5 bases from V and 5 from J, leaving 21 bases between them. CDR3 protein: CASSPEGVYRKETQYF. The CDR3 DNA sequence: TGTGCCAGCAGCCCCGAGGGAGTCTACCGAAAGGAGACCCAGTACTTC.